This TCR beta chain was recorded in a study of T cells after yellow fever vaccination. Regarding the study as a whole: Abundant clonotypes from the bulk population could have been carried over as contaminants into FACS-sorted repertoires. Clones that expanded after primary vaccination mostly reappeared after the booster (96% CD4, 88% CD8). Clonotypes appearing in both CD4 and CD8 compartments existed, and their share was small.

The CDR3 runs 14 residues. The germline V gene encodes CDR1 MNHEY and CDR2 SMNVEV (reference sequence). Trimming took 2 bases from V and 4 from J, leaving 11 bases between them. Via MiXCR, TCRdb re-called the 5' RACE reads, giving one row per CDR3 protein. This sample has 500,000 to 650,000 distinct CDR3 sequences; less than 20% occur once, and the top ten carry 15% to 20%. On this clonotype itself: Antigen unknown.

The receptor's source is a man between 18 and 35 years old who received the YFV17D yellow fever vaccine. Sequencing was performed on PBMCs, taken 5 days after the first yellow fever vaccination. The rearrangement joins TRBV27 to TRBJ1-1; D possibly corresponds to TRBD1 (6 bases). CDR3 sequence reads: CASSLSRGSTEAFF. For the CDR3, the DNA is TGTGCCAGCAGTTTAAGCAGGGGCAGCACTGAAGCTTTCTTT.